This T cell receptor (beta chain) derives from a study of beta chain features in type 1 diabetes. Findings and limits, study-wide: Moderately but significantly shorter TCRB CDR3s were found in Type 1 diabetes patients in all four CD4+ subsets.

As regards this clone: Its antigen is undetermined.

The investigators reverse transcribed all of the isolated RNA, so they sequenced expressed TCRB transcripts. Assay used: immunoSEQ multiplex PCR; TCRdb lists only in-frame clones, some missing. The sample includes 200,000 to 250,000 clones, around 9.6% of them seen just once. Germline V lookup: CDR1 SGHRS, CDR2 YFSETQ. CDR3 length: 14 amino acids. Trimming removed 4 bases from V and 4 bases from J; junction bases left unmatched: 7. This receptor was taken from a woman in her late teens or twenties in good health. The sequencing sample was made of naive CD4+ T cells from blood. V gene TRBV5-1 combines with J gene TRBJ1-2; 7 bases fit TRBD1. The CDR3 loop reads CASSRNRGTYGYTF. The CDR3 region has the DNA TGCGCCAGCAGCAGGAACAGGGGAACCTATGGCTACACCTTC.